What follows describes a single T cell receptor (beta chain). The data derive from a study of blood T cell repertoires in COVID-19. The germline V gene has CDR1 WNHNN and CDR2 SYGVQD (reference sequence). Trimming removed 6 bases from V and 1 base from J; junction bases left unmatched: 2. The CDR3 covers 13 residues. Clinical histories supplied by participants themselves formed the basis of cohort assignment. Assay used: immunoSEQ multiplex PCR; TCRdb lists only in-frame clones, some missing. The data show roughly 190,000 clones, approximately 73% seen once. This chain uses TRBV10-1 with TRBJ2-5, with 7 bases fitting TRBD1. This sequence was found in a woman between 50 and 59 years old with acute COVID-19. The sequencing input was PBMCs or T cells enriched from blood (not recorded which). The CDR3 sequence is CASSGTVQETQYF. The DNA of the CDR3 is TGCGCCAGCAGCGGGACAGTCCAAGAGACCCAGTACTTC.